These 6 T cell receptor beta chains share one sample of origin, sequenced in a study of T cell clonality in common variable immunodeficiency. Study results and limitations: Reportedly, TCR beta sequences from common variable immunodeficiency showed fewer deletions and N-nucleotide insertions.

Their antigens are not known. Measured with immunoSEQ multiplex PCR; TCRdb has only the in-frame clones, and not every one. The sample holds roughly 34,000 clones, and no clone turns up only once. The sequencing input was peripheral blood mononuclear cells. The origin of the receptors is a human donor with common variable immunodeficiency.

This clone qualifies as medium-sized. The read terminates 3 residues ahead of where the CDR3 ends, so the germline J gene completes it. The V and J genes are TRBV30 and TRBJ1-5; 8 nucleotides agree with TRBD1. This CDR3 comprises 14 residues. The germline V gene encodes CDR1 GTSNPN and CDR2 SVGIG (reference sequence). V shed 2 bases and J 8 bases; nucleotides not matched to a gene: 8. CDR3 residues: CAWSSTGGSEPQHF. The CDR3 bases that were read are TGTGCCTGGAGTTCAACAGGGGGAAGCGAGCCC.

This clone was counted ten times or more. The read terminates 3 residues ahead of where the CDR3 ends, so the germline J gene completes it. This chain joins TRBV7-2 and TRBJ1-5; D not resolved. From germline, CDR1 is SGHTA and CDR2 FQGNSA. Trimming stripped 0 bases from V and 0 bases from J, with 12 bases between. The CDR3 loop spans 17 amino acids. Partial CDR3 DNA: TGTGCCAGCAGCTTAGCGCGAAGCCCCTATAGCAATCAGCCC. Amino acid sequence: CASSLARSPYSNQP. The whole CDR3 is CASSLARSPYSNQPQHF.

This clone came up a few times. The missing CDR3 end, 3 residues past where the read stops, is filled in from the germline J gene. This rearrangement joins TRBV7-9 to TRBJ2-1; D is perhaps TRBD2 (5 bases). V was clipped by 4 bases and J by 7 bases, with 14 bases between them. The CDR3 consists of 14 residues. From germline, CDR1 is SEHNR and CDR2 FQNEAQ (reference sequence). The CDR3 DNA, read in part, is TGTGCCAGCAGCTCCCCACTAGGTAGGAATGAG. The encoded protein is CASSSPLGRNE. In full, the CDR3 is CASSSPLGRNEQFF.

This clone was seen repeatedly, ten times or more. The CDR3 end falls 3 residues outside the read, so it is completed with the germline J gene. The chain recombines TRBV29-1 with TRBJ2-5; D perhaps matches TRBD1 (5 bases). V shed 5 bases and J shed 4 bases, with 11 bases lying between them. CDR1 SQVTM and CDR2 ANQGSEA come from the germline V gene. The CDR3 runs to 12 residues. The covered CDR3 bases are TGCAGCGTTCTGGACACCCCAGAGACC. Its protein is CSVLDTPET. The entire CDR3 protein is CSVLDTPETQYF.

The CDR3 loop is CASSLYSAGGYTF. The DNA read from the CDR3 is TGTGCCAGCAGCTTGTACAGCGCGGGGGGC. This sequence joins TRBV5-6 and TRBJ1-2; D gene uncertain. The read comes to an end 3 residues before the CDR3 does, leaving the germline J gene to fill in the end. CDR3 length: 13 residues. In germline, CDR1 is SGHDT, CDR2 YYEEEE. Complete variable domain (other parts from reference TRBV5-6 and TRBJ1-2): DAGVTQSPTHLIKTRGQQVTLRCSPKSGHDTVSWYQQALGQGPQFIFQYYEEEERQRGNFPDRFSGHQFPNYSSELNVNALLLGDSALYLCASSLYSAGGYTFGSGTRLTVV.

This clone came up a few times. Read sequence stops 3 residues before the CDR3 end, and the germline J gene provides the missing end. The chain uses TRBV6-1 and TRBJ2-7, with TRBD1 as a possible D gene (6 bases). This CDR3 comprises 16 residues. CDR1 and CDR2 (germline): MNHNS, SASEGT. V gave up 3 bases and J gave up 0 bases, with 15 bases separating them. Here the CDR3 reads CASSDADSLYSYEQYF. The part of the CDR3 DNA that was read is TGTGCCAGCAGTGATGCGGACAGCCTATACTCCTACGAG.